Listed below are T cell receptor beta chains from one sample, sequenced in a study of response to subunit inactivated influenza vaccine. TCRdb called the RT-PCR reads again in MiXCR, with one record for every CDR3 protein. Of approximately 170,000 distinct CDR3 sequences in the sample, around 14% were seen once. The sequences come from CD8+ T cells sorted from PBMCs, collected less than 6 days after vaccination. The receptor source for this set is a man aged 50 or older who received an inactivated influenza vaccine. Each CDR3 is given with its conserved first and last residue. D genes are given only for firm matches. Clone size appears in some rows only: once, few, many, or a class for an expanded clone.

d_gene	abundance	v_gene	j_gene	CDR3aa	CDR3nt
TRBD2	few	TRBV6-6	TRBJ2-5	CASTAGGAETQYF	TGTGCCAGCACTGCGGGGGGCGCGGAGACCCAGTACTTC
NA	few	TRBV28	TRBJ2-7	CASNKDSYEQYF	TGTGCCAGCAACAAGGACTCCTACGAGCAGTACTTC
NA	NA	TRBV27	TRBJ1-6	CASSLSWGYNSPLHF	TGTGCCAGCAGTTTATCTTGGGGATATAATTCACCCCTCCACTTT
TRBD2	NA	TRBV6-1	TRBJ2-7	CASSPPGLPYEQYF	TGTGCCAGCAGTCCGCCGGGACTACCCTACGAGCAGTACTTC
NA	NA	TRBV11-2	TRBJ2-1	CASSLRVGRQEGNEQFF	TGTGCCAGCAGCTTGAGGGTAGGTAGGCAGGAGGGCAATGAGCAGTTCTTC
NA	few	TRBV4-2	TRBJ1-1	CASSQAGWGTEAFF	TGTGCCAGCAGCCAAGCAGGGTGGGGCACTGAAGCTTTCTTT
NA	few	TRBV7-6	TRBJ2-5	CASSLGDREAQYF	TGTGCCAGCAGCTTAGGAGACAGGGAGGCCCAGTACTTC
NA	few	TRBV7-3	TRBJ2-1	CASSWGTGNEQFF	TGTGCCAGCAGCTGGGGGACGGGGAATGAGCAGTTCTTC
NA	NA	TRBV11-2	TRBJ2-2	CASSLDWTGANTGELFF	TGTGCCAGCAGCTTAGACTGGACGGGGGCCAACACCGGGGAGCTGTTTTTT
NA	few	TRBV7-9	TRBJ1-2	CASSLGNGYTF	TGTGCCAGCAGCTTAGGGAATGGCTACACCTTC
TRBD2	NA	TRBV3-1	TRBJ2-1	CASSQGLAGVNEQFF	TGTGCCAGCAGCCAAGGACTAGCGGGAGTAAATGAGCAGTTCTTC
NA	few	TRBV2	TRBJ2-7	CASSVQDPSYEQYF	TGTGCCAGCAGTGTACAGGACCCCTCCTACGAGCAGTACTTC
NA	few	TRBV5-8	TRBJ1-6	CASSSGSAPLHF	TGTGCCAGCAGCTCGGGGTCCGCACCCCTCCACTTT
NA	few	TRBV15	TRBJ2-1	CATSGGLIHDEQFF	TGTGCCACCAGCGGGGGGTTAATACACGATGAGCAGTTCTTC
NA	NA	TRBV7-6	TRBJ1-5	CASSPLTGPTNQPQHF	TGTGCCAGCAGCCCACTTACCGGGCCCACAAATCAGCCCCAGCATTTT
TRBD2	NA	TRBV5-1	TRBJ2-1	CASRVSGDHYNEQFF	TGCGCCAGCAGGGTAAGCGGGGACCACTACAATGAGCAGTTCTTC
TRBD1	many	TRBV11-2	TRBJ1-1	CASSRTGGQRVAFF	TGTGCCAGCAGCCGGACAGGGGGGCAAAGAGTGGCTTTCTTT
TRBD1	once	TRBV27	TRBJ2-7	CASSEQGRTYYEQYF	TGTGCCAGCAGTGAACAGGGGCGTACCTACTACGAGCAGTACTTC
NA	NA	TRBV28	TRBJ2-7	CASSFYNYEQYF	TGTGCCAGCAGTTTTTATAACTACGAGCAGTACTTC
NA	NA	TRBV7-9	TRBJ2-7	CASSSGPREQYF	TGTGCCAGCAGCTCGGGGCCGAGGGAGCAGTACTTC
NA	few	TRBV7-3	TRBJ2-1	CASSLRDANEQFF	TGTGCCAGCAGCCTCCGGGACGCCAATGAGCAGTTCTTC
NA	NA	TRBV12-3/TRBV12-4	TRBJ2-1	CASKRGYGTFNEQFF	TGTGCCAGCAAGAGAGGATACGGGACTTTCAATGAGCAGTTCTTC
NA	many	TRBV20-1	TRBJ1-1	CSARSRAGIEAFF	TGCAGTGCTAGGTCCCGGGCGGGGATCGAAGCTTTCTTT
TRBD1	NA	TRBV7-8	TRBJ2-7	CASSSTTGAKYEQYF	TGTGCCAGCAGCTCCACGACAGGGGCAAAATACGAGCAGTACTTC
TRBD1	many	TRBV20-1	TRBJ1-2	CSAKGQTNYGYTF	TGCAGTGCTAAGGGACAGACTAACTATGGCTACACCTTC
NA	NA	TRBV20-1	TRBJ1-1	CSASLNTEAFF	TGCAGTGCTAGTCTTAACACTGAAGCTTTCTTT
TRBD2	few	TRBV6-2/TRBV6-3	TRBJ2-1	CASSYYAGGQNEQFF	TGTGCCAGCAGTTACTACGCGGGGGGCCAGAATGAGCAGTTCTTC
TRBD2	few	TRBV28	TRBJ2-5	CASSLASSGQQETQYF	TGTGCCAGCAGCTTAGCCTCTAGCGGGCAACAAGAGACCCAGTACTTC
NA	few	TRBV4-1	TRBJ1-5	CASSQNTGISNQPQHF	TGCGCCAGCAGCCAAAATACCGGGATTAGCAATCAGCCCCAGCATTTT
TRBD2	few	TRBV4-3	TRBJ2-2	CASRGNKREGEAGELFF	TGCGCCAGCCGAGGAAACAAGCGGGAGGGGGAAGCCGGGGAGCTGTTTTTT
NA	NA	TRBV6-2/TRBV6-3	TRBJ2-7	CASSYSPAVGSYEQYF	TGTGCCAGCAGTTACTCCCCAGCGGTGGGGTCCTACGAGCAGTACTTC
NA	few	TRBV10-1	TRBJ2-2	CASSVLGRGAGELFF	TGCGCCAGCAGTGTTCTGGGCAGGGGAGCCGGGGAGCTGTTTTTT
TRBD1	NA	TRBV4-3	TRBJ2-3	CASSQTLLGQGVDTQYF	TGCGCCAGCAGCCAAACCCTTCTGGGACAGGGTGTTGATACGCAGTATTTT
TRBD1	NA	TRBV29-1	TRBJ2-3	CSVGVPGQSTDTQYF	TGCAGCGTTGGGGTCCCGGGACAGAGCACAGATACGCAGTATTTT
TRBD2	few	TRBV25-1	TRBJ2-1	CASGLAGAYNEQFF	TGTGCCAGCGGCTTAGCGGGAGCCTACAATGAGCAGTTCTTC
NA	NA	TRBV9	TRBJ2-1	CASSSGSSYNEQFF	TGTGCCAGCAGCTCGGGATCCTCCTACAATGAGCAGTTCTTC
TRBD1	few	TRBV9	TRBJ2-2	CASSAQDRGATGELFF	TGTGCCAGCAGCGCCCAGGACAGGGGAGCCACCGGGGAGCTGTTTTTT